The next 27 T cell receptor beta chains were all read from a single sample in a study of shared clonotypes between healthy human individuals. TCRdb's table, derived via immunoSEQ multiplex PCR, lists solely in-frame clones and lacks some. The repertoire includes more than 500,000 clones, roughly 95% of them detected once, and about 0.067% sits in the top ten. Material for sequencing was naive CD4+ T cells sorted from blood. This sample's subset: CD45RA+ positively selected. Source of these receptors: a woman aged 25-40 years in good health.

CDR3 coding DNA: TGTGCCAGTCGAGGGACTAGCGGCGGGGAGCTGTTTTTT. Encoded protein: CASRGTSGGELFF. This rearrangement joins TRBV6-4 to TRBJ2-2; TRBD2 matches 11 bases. This CDR3 has 13 residues. The V segment lost 9 bases and the J segment 7 bases; nucleotides outside the gene matches: 4. Germline values: CDR1 MRHNA, CDR2 SNTAGT.

This clone occurred once. This chain uses TRBV28 with TRBJ1-2, with 7 nucleotides matching TRBD1. Germline V CDR1 and CDR2: MDHEN, SYDVKM. There are 14 residues in the CDR3. The V segment lost 8 bases and the J segment 5 bases; nucleotides outside the gene matches: 11. The CDR3 reads CASLTRGGGYGYTF. Here the CDR3 DNA reads TGTGCCAGCCTAACCAGGGGGGGAGGGTATGGCTACACCTTC.

This clone was observed once. V usage is TRBV6-5 and J usage is TRBJ2-1; D is unresolved. The germline V gene has CDR1 MNHEY and CDR2 SVGAGI. Trimming shortened V by 7 bases and J by 3 bases, and 7 bases separated the two germline ends. This CDR3 comprises 12 residues. The CDR3 bases are TGTGCCAGCACCAAGAGCTACAATGAGCAGTTCTTC. It codes for CASTKSYNEQFF.

The V gene is TRBV15, the J gene TRBJ2-2; no reliable D call. This CDR3 has 16 amino acids. Per the germline V gene, CDR1 is LNHNV and CDR2 is YYDKDF (reference sequence). Trimming took 4 bases from V and 2 from J, leaving 14 bases between them. CDR3 sequence reads: CATSTRGRPNTGELFF. DNA of the CDR3: TGTGCCACCAGCACAAGAGGACGGCCCAACACCGGGGAGCTGTTTTTT. Drawing the rest from reference TRBV15 and TRBJ2-2, the complete variable domain is DAMVIQNPRYQVTQFGKPVTLSCSQTLNHNVMYWYQQKSSQAPKLLFHYYDKDFNNEADTPDNFQSRRPNTSFCFLDIRSPGLGDTAMYLCATSTRGRPNTGELFFGEGSRLTVL.

The genes are TRBV5-1 and TRBJ2-3; 10 bases are shared with TRBD2. The CDR3 is 15 residues long. The germline gives CDR1 SGHRS, CDR2 YFSETQ. J lost 5 bases, V lost 3 bases, and 6 bases had no gene match. This CDR3 is CASSSSGSGGDTQYF. DNA of the CDR3: TGCGCCAGCAGCTCTAGCGGGAGCGGTGGAGATACGCAGTATTTT.

V usage is TRBV6-1 and J usage is TRBJ2-1; a possible D gene is TRBD2 (6 bases). V dropped 8 bases and J dropped 5 bases, with 13 bases sitting between them. This CDR3 has 13 residues. The germline gives CDR1 MNHNS, CDR2 SASEGT. In DNA form, the CDR3 reads TGTGCCAGCCAAAAGACTAGTGACAATGAGCAGTTCTTC. It yields the protein CASQKTSDNEQFF.

This chain joins TRBV18 and TRBJ1-1, with 9 nucleotides matching TRBD1. Trimming cost V 5 bases and J 7 bases; bases outside gene matches: 5. This CDR3 spans 13 amino acids. Germline-derived CDR1 and CDR2 are KGHSH and LQKENI. The CDR3 sequence is CASSTGQGFEAFF. The CDR3 nucleotides read TGTGCCAGCTCAACGGGACAGGGATTTGAAGCTTTCTTT.

J is TRBJ2-2 and V is TRBV28; 7 nucleotides match TRBD2. Germline values: CDR1 MDHEN, CDR2 SYDVKM. CDR3 length: 18 residues. V shed 6 bases, J shed 6 bases, and the junction held 19 bases outside the gene matches. CDR3 nucleotide sequence: TGTGCCAGCAGCGAATCCGGCAAACTAGCGCCGGGGGCCGGGGAGCTGTTTTTT. Protein product: CASSESGKLAPGAGELFF.

The rearrangement joins TRBV27 to TRBJ2-5; 7 bases line up with TRBD2. The assigned J gene may be wrong: the sequence end matches TRBJ2-7 better. This CDR3 is 15 amino acids long. CDR1 and CDR2 from the germline V gene are MNHEY and SMNVEV (reference sequence). This chain's CDR3 is CASSLSRAGEVEQYF. The CDR3 region has the DNA TGTGCCAGCAGTTTATCTAGGGCGGGAGAGGTCGAGCAGTACTTC.

This chain uses TRBV6-5 with TRBJ2-4; D perhaps matches TRBD1 (6 bases). The ends were cut back, 5 bases at V and 13 bases at J, with 15 bases in the middle. Germline CDR1 is MNHEY and CDR2 is SVGAGI. The CDR3 has 12 residues. CDR3 region: CASSQAQGPQYF. The CDR3, as DNA: TGTGCCAGCAGTCAGGCACAGGGACCCCAGTACTTC.

The V and J genes are TRBV28 and TRBJ1-5; D unclear. The germline gives CDR1 MDHEN, CDR2 SYDVKM. V was cut by 3 bases and J by 0 bases, with 12 bases left in between. The CDR3 is made up of 16 amino acids. The DNA of the CDR3 is TGTGCCAGCAGTTTGTCGGCAGCACATAGCAATCAGCCCCAGCATTTT. Translating it yields CASSLSAAHSNQPQHF.

V usage is TRBV28 and J usage is TRBJ2-2; 10 positions agree with TRBD2. V gave up 3 bases and J gave up 6 bases; unmatched junction bases: 4. CDR1 is MDHEN, CDR2 SYDVKM, per germline. The CDR3 has 15 amino acids. The DNA for the CDR3 is TGTGCCAGCAGTTTCCGGACTAGCGGCGCCGGGGAGCTGTTTTTT. Translating gives CASSFRTSGAGELFF.

The chain has TRBV27 and TRBJ2-4; D is possibly TRBD2 (5 bases). The CDR3 has 11 amino acids. Germline V gene lookup returns CDR1 MNHEY and CDR2 SMNVEV (reference sequence). Between the trimmed V and J ends, which lost 8 bases and 4 bases, there was a span of 6 bases. The CDR3 here is CASRRKNIQYF. The CDR3 DNA follows: TGTGCCAGCCGGAGGAAAAACATTCAGTACTTC.

The chain couples TRBV5-4 to TRBJ2-3; TRBD2 matches 8 bases. V shed 0 bases, J shed 0 bases, and the junction held 15 bases outside the gene matches. The CDR3 extends over 20 amino acids. Germline V CDR1 and CDR2: SGHNT, YYREEE (reference sequence). The CDR3 loop reads CASSLDLRGGRWTSTDTQYF. For the CDR3, the DNA is TGTGCCAGCAGCTTGGACCTTAGGGGCGGGAGGTGGACTAGCACAGATACGCAGTATTTT.

The chain recombines TRBV4-1 with TRBJ2-1; D may be TRBD2 (5 bases). The length of the CDR3 is 16 residues. CDR1 and CDR2 (germline): MGHRA, YSYEKL. V gave up 1 base and J gave up 1 base, with 11 bases separating them. CDR3 in amino acids: CASSQGRAASYNEQFF. In DNA, the CDR3 is TGCGCCAGCAGCCAAGGGCGGGCAGCATCCTACAATGAGCAGTTCTTC.

The V and J genes are TRBV15 and TRBJ2-3, with unresolved D. V was cut by 0 bases and J by 1 base, with 11 bases left in between. The germline V gene has CDR1 LNHNV and CDR2 YYDKDF (reference sequence). CDR3 size: 16 residues. CDR3 nucleotides: TGTGCCACCAGCAGAGAGCAGGAAAGCCGCACAGATACGCAGTATTTT. This encodes CATSREQESRTDTQYF.

This clone was seen only once. The chain joins TRBV28 to TRBJ2-7, with D maybe TRBD1 (6 bases). CDR3 length: 14 residues. Trimming removed 5 bases at V and 4 bases at J, with 15 bases between. Germline CDR1 and CDR2: MDHEN and SYDVKM. CDR3 sequence reads: CASSSLDRTYEQYF. The CDR3 DNA sequence: TGTGCCAGCAGTAGCCTTGACAGGACTTACGAGCAGTACTTC. The variable domain in full, completed from reference TRBV28 and TRBJ2-7, reads DVKVTQSSRYLVKRTGEKVFLECVQDMDHENMFWYRQDPGLGLRLIYFSYDVKMKEKGDIPEGYSVSREKKERFSLILESASTNQTSMYLCASSSLDRTYEQYFGPGTRLTVT.

This rearrangement joins TRBV28 to TRBJ1-2; D is ambiguous. The CDR3 is 12 amino acids. Trimming took off 6 bases at V and 6 bases at J, with 11 bases between the two ends. Germline CDR1 and CDR2: MDHEN and SYDVKM. CDR3 in DNA: TGTGCCAGCAGGCCGACCCCCCATGGCTACACCTTC. This translates into CASRPTPHGYTF.

The V and J genes are TRBV11-2 and TRBJ2-5; the D is unclear. V lost 1 base, J lost 4 bases, and 7 bases lay in between. The CDR3 covers 13 residues. Germline CDR1 SGHAT, CDR2 FQNNGV. In nucleotides, the CDR3 is TGTGCCAGCAGCTTAGTGTTAGGAGAGACCCAGTACTTC. Translating gives CASSLVLGETQYF.

About this clone itself: Other DNA sequences of this sample code for an identical CDR3. The chain is built from TRBV18 and TRBJ1-1, with D tentatively TRBD1 (6 bases). This CDR3 has 15 residues. The V gene lost 6 bases and the J gene lost 1 base, with 15 bases spanning the gap. CDR1 is KGHSH and CDR2 is LQKENI in the germline V gene. The CDR3 loop is CASSPRSGENTEAFF. DNA for the CDR3: TGTGCCAGCTCCCCCAGATCAGGGGAGAACACTGAAGCTTTCTTT.

The chain links TRBV5-1 to TRBJ2-1, with 7 bases aligning to TRBD1. V gave up 5 bases and J gave up 6 bases; unmatched junction bases: 8. The CDR3 sequence is 14 residues long. Germline V CDR1 and CDR2: SGHRS, YFSETQ. The CDR3 DNA reads TGCGCCAGCAGGACAACAGGGGACGTCAATGAGCAGTTCTTC. Protein sequence: CASRTTGDVNEQFF.

The chain recombines TRBV7-9 with TRBJ2-3, with 10 nucleotides matching TRBD1. V was pared by 1 base and J by 3 bases, with 4 bases of the junction left unmatched. The CDR3 covers 16 residues. Germline CDR1 reads SEHNR; CDR2 reads FQNEAQ (reference sequence). This CDR3 reads CASSLEAGQGTDTQYF. CDR3 sequence (DNA): TGTGCCAGCAGCTTAGAGGCGGGACAGGGGACAGATACGCAGTATTTT. Complete variable domain (other parts from reference TRBV7-9 and TRBJ2-3): DTGVSQNPRHKITKRGQNVTFRCDPISEHNRLYWYRQTLGQGPEFLTYFQNEAQLEKSRLLSDRFSAERPKGSFSTLEIQRTEQGDSAMYLCASSLEAGQGTDTQYFGPGTRLTVL.

This rearrangement joins TRBV28 to TRBJ1-4; maybe TRBD1 (6 bases). V lost 11 bases, J lost 3 bases, and 10 bases lay in between. This CDR3 comprises 12 residues. CDR1 is MDHEN, CDR2 SYDVKM, per germline. CDR3 loop: CAVTGPNEKLFF. CDR3 sequence (DNA): TGTGCCGTCACAGGGCCTAATGAAAAACTGTTTTTT.

The CDR3 reads CASSLTGLSGANVLTF. The CDR3 DNA reads TGTGCCAGCAGCCTTACAGGGCTCTCTGGGGCCAACGTCCTGACTTTC. The rearrangement uses TRBV7-9 and TRBJ2-6; a possible D gene is TRBD1 (6 bases). CDR3 size: 16 residues. The germline CDR1 and CDR2 sequences are SEHNR and FQNEAQ (reference sequence). V gave up 5 bases and J gave up 0 bases, with 11 bases separating them.

The chain has TRBV18 and TRBJ2-5; TRBD2 matches at 10 bases. Germline CDR1 KGHSH, CDR2 LQKENI. V shed 6 bases and J 5 bases; nucleotides not matched to a gene: 12. The CDR3 contains 16 residues. DNA for the CDR3: TGTGCCAGCTCCCCTCCTGCTAGCGGGAGATATGAGACCCAGTACTTC. Residues: CASSPPASGRYETQYF.

J is TRBJ2-5 and V is TRBV7-9; 10 positions match TRBD1. Germline assignment: CDR1 SEHNR and CDR2 FQNEAQ (reference sequence). Unmatched junction bases numbered 14, after V lost 6 bases and J lost 4 bases. This CDR3 spans 17 amino acids. For the CDR3, the DNA is TGTGCCAGCAGTTTTACCGGGACAGGGGCGTGGGGAGAGACCCAGTACTTC. It codes for CASSFTGTGAWGETQYF.

The chain is built from TRBV19 and TRBJ1-2; the D gene is possibly TRBD1 (5 bases). This CDR3 spans 14 amino acids. Germline-derived CDR1 and CDR2 are LNHDA and SQIVND (reference sequence). The V and J ends lost 5 bases and 2 bases respectively, with 12 bases between them. This CDR3 is CASSWTTANYGYTF. CDR3 sequence (DNA): TGTGCCAGTAGTTGGACGACAGCCAACTATGGCTACACCTTC.